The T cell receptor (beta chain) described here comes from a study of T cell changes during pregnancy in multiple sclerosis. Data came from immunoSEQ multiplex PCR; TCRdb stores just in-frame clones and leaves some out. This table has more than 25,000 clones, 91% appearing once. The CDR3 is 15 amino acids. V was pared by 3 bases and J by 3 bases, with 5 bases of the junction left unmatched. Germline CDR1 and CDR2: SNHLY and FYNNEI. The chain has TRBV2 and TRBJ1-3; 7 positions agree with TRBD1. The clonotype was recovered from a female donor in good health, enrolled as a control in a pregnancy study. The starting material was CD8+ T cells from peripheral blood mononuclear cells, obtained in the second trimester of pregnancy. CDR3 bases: TGTGCCAGCAGTGAGACAGGGAACATTGGAAACACCATATATTTT. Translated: CASSETGNIGNTIYF.